This TCR beta chain was obtained from a study of OX40 agonist ivuxolimab in advanced cancers. Study background: Patients treated during dose escalation were battling hepatocellular carcinoma, melanoma, renal cell or head and neck cancer.

Libraries were prepared by immunoSEQ multiplex PCR; TCRdb keeps only in-frame clonotypes and omits some of them. This repertoire shows approximately 70,000 clones, about 91% found once; its top ten account for roughly 0.59%. CDR1 and CDR2 from the germline V gene are SGHRS and YFSETQ. V lost 3 bases and J lost 5; bases outside the gene matches: 4. The CDR3 length is 14 residues. The material was CD4+ or CD8+ T cells sorted from blood, obtained in a trial of the OX40 agonist ivuxolimab. This clonotype originated in an adult with an advanced solid tumor such as melanoma, head and neck, liver or kidney cancer. This sequence joins TRBV5-1 and TRBJ2-1, with 8 nucleotides matching TRBD2. The CDR3: CASSSSGGNNEQFF. The CDR3 DNA is TGCGCCAGCAGCTCAAGCGGGGGCAACAATGAGCAGTTCTTC.